One and the same sample provided the 5 T cell receptor beta chains below, sequenced in a study of cytomegalovirus exposure and HLA in healthy donors. Assay: immunoSEQ multiplex PCR; the TCRdb copy retains only in-frame clones and omits some. This sample carries 150,000 to 200,000 clones, 75% to 95% of them seen once, and the ten largest clones take 3% to 3.5%. Sequencing input: PBMCs. All receptors come from a young woman in good health and CMV-seropositive.

The V call is TRBV5-6, the J call TRBJ2-7; D remains ambiguous. Trimming left V 5 bases short and J 3 bases short, with 9 bases between. The CDR3 consists of 12 residues. Germline CDR1 SGHDT, CDR2 YYEEEE. For the CDR3, the DNA is TGTGCCAGCAGTTTACAGAGCTACGAGCAGTACTTC. Translation: CASSLQSYEQYF. Combining the CDR3 with reference TRBV5-6 and TRBJ2-7 gives the whole variable domain DAGVTQSPTHLIKTRGQQVTLRCSPKSGHDTVSWYQQALGQGPQFIFQYYEEEERQRGNFPDRFSGHQFPNYSSELNVNALLLGDSALYLCASSLQSYEQYFGPGTRLTVT.

V usage is TRBV7-8 and J usage is TRBJ1-4; 8 nucleotides align to TRBD1. CDR1 and CDR2 from the germline V gene are SGHVS and FQNEAQ. V lost 4 bases, J lost 10 bases, and 11 bases stayed unmatched. The CDR3 consists of 15 residues. The CDR3 reads CASSSLFGQGRKLFF. The CDR3 region has the DNA TGTGCCAGCAGCTCCCTATTTGGACAGGGAAGAAAACTGTTTTTT.

V and J are TRBV30 and TRBJ2-7, with unresolved D. From germline, CDR1 is GTSNPN and CDR2 SVGIG (reference sequence). The CDR3 loop spans 12 amino acids. V shed 0 bases and J shed 6 bases, with 9 bases lying between them. In DNA, the CDR3 is TGTGCCTGGAGTGTATCGCTACCCGAGCAGTACTTC. Its protein product is CAWSVSLPEQYF. Complete variable domain (other parts from reference TRBV30 and TRBJ2-7): SQTIHQWPATLVQPVGSPLSLECTVEGTSNPNLYWYRQAAGRGLQLLFYSVGIGQISSEVPQNLSASRPQDRQFILSSKKLLLSDSGFYLCAWSVSLPEQYFGPGTRLTVT.

V and J are TRBV11-2 and TRBJ2-7; D remains ambiguous. This CDR3 spans 14 amino acids. Germline V gene lookup returns CDR1 SGHAT and CDR2 FQNNGV. Trimming shortened V by 6 bases and J by 0 bases, and 12 bases separated the two germline ends. The CDR3 DNA is TGTGCCAGCAGGCCCGGTGATAGCTCCTACGAGCAGTACTTC. Amino acid sequence: CASRPGDSSYEQYF.

This chain connects TRBV4-1 to TRBJ2-1; D gene unclear. This CDR3 contains 11 residues. Looked up from germline, CDR1 is MGHRA and CDR2 is YSYEKL. Trimming removed 3 bases from V and 10 bases from J, with 7 bases in between. This chain's CDR3 is CASSHLSEQFF. The CDR3, as DNA: TGCGCCAGCAGCCATCTGTCGGAGCAGTTCTTC.